The text below deals with one T cell receptor beta chain. Its specific antigen is unknown. No clone much larger than this one lies a single base away; base qualities are absent. This same CDR3 is encoded by further DNA sequences in the sample. Using the deep immunoSEQ assay, TCR CDR3 regions were amplified from genomic DNA by multiplex PCR. Extracted genomic DNA from each cell subset was distributed evenly across all wells of several immunoSEQ 96-well plates, and each plate was treated as a replicate. For sorted subsets, around 200 ng genomic DNA, equal to 25,000 to 35,000 T cell genomes, was loaded into each replicate PCR. Purified libraries were quantified with a Qubit 3.0 fluorometer, sized on a Bioanalyzer 2100, and re-quantified with the KAPA Library Quantification kit. Every immunoSEQ 96-well plate was sequenced on a separate single-read 150-cycle Illumina NextSeq 550 flow cell. On the authors' methods: Because only junctional sequences without quality scores were contained in the immunoSEQ output, filtering matching that applied to full-length reads could not be performed. To assign V/J genes and CDR3, sequences were annotated against IMGT germline references using PyIR, a Python wrapper for IgBLAST v1.9. Reads with weak V/J assignments (E-value above 1e-6), missing CDR3, stop codons, out-of-frame junctions, or ambiguous translated residues were removed. V3J clonotypes were defined as sequences sharing the same inferred V gene, J gene, and CDR3 amino acid sequence. Percentage overlap between repertoires was computed as shared unique clonotypes divided by the size of the smaller repertoire. RTK rarefaction, the Chao1 estimator, and Recon v2.1 estimates of unobserved clonotypes were used to assess repertoire richness. OLGA was used to compute generation probabilities for all TCRbeta clonotypes that the gDNA method yielded from a handful of donors. TCRdb carries this immuneACCESS record with in-frame sequences only. Its versions omit some clonotypes, under half of them owing to an unresolved V gene in the studies checked, with the rest unexplained. V, J and clone size reflect that table, while D and trimming were determined from the DNA. This sample has about 2,500,000 clones in its table, and around nine tenths of those were observed once. The top ten clones comprise over 0.12% of the sample.

This record comes from a study of shared clonotypes between healthy human individuals (dated by TCRdb to about 2020). Regarding the study in general: The cohort included a few men and a couple of women between 18 and 49 years of age. For each donor, CD4 naive and CD4 memory were each given three plates, CD8 naive was given two plates, and CD8 memory was given one plate. To estimate repertoire size and how much clonotypes are shared between individuals, the study performed deep sequencing of blood TCR repertoires from about 5 healthy adults. To increase sequencing depth and limit assay-specific biases, TCR repertoire library preparation and sequencing were carried out by different laboratories using diverse techniques. Leukapheresis yielded between about 0.8 and 8.9 billion PBMCs per donor. What the study reported, not specific to this receptor: Around 5% of naive CD4, approximately 3.7% of naive CD8, around 2.3% of memory CD4, and over 0.35% of memory CD8 clonotypes were shared across several donors. Naive subsets generally had larger estimated clonotype richness than memory subsets. Only blood was sampled, and tissue TCR repertoires likely differ from those in blood. Even with the large sequencing depth, rarefaction of the sorted-subset datasets indicated that sequencing was incomplete. Pairwise subsampling indicated that sequencing depth was expected to affect the degree of clonotype sharing among donors. Clonotypes shared by all four sorted-subset donors showed higher generation probabilities than non-shared clonotypes. The small number of donors limited the genetic and exposure-history diversity represented.

Donors were healthy HIV-negative adults with no recently reported acute infections or vaccinations. Only Caucasian adults living in Nashville, Tennessee, USA were represented among the donors. CD4+ T cells were enriched through magnetic negative selection, after which naive cells were positively selected on CD45RA and the remaining negative fraction served as the memory subset. Blood was collected by leukapheresis, and PBMCs were isolated by Ficoll-Histopaque density gradient centrifugation and then cryopreserved in liquid nitrogen vapor phase. Analytical flow cytometry was used to check the purity and quantity of every magnetically sorted T cell population. Genomic DNA was isolated from each sorted fraction and quantified by UV absorbance on a Nanodrop 2000c. V trim: 2 bases; J trim: 4 bases; unmatched bases: 4. Measured from the cysteine to the phenylalanine, the CDR3 is 14 residues long. Only the CDR3 DNA is retained, 42 bases long and in frame from the first base. The CDR1 and CDR2 encoded by the germline V gene are SGHDT and YYEEEE.

The V and J genes are TRBV5-6 and TRBJ2-7, with 9 middle bases fitting TRBD1. The sequence was collected from a man younger than 30 in good health. The sequenced material came from naive CD4+ T cells sorted from blood. Sample cell subset or site, as interpreted from the label and publication: CD45RA+ positively selected. CDR3 loop: CASSLGDRAYEQYF. The DNA reads TGTGCCAGCAGCTTAGGGGACAGGGCTTACGAGCAGTACTTC. With all but the CDR3 taken from the reference TRBV5-6 and TRBJ2-7 genes, the full variable domain is: DAGVTQSPTHLIKTRGQQVTLRCSPKSGHDTVSWYQQALGQGPQFIFQYYEEEERQRGNFPDRFSGHQFPNYSSELNVNALLLGDSALYLCASSLGDRAYEQYFGPGTRLTVT.